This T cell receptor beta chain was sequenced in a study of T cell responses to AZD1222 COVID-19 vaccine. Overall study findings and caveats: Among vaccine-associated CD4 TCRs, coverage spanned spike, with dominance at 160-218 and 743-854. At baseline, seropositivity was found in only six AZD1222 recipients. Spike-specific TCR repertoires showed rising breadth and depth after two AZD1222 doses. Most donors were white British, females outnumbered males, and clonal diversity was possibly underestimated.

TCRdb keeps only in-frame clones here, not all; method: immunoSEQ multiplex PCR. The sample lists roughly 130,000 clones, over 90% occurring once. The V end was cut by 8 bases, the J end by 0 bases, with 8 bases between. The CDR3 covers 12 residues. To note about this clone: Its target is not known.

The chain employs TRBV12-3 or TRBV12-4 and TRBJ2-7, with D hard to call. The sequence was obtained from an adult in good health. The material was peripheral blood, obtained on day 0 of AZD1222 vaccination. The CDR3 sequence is CASSAGSYEQYF. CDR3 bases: TGTGCCAGCTCCGCAGGCTCCTACGAGCAGTACTTC.